These 4 T cell receptor beta chains were sequenced from one sample in a study of blood T cell repertoires in COVID-19. Some clones are missing from TCRdb's copy, which holds only in-frame ones; the method was immunoSEQ multiplex PCR. The top ten hold approximately 5.1% of the sample, which has some 220,000 clones, around four fifths seen once. The specimen was peripheral blood. The receptors were sampled from a woman aged 55-69 years who had recovered from COVID-19.

The chain employs TRBV23-1 and TRBJ2-1; 10 bases agree with TRBD1. TRBV23-1 is reported as an ORF; its role is uncertain. The trim removed 8 bases at V and 7 bases at J, leaving 8 bases unmatched. CDR3 length: 14 residues. The CDR3 here is CASFRDRGPNEQFF. The CDR3 DNA is TGCGCCAGCTTCCGGGACAGGGGCCCAAATGAGCAGTTCTTC.

This chain joins TRBV6-5 and TRBJ2-5, with D perhaps matching TRBD1 (6 bases). Germline V CDR1 and CDR2: MNHEY, SVGAGI. CDR3 size: 12 residues. Trimming took off 2 bases at V and 9 bases at J, with 10 bases between the two ends. CDR3 sequence: CASSYNKGAQYF. Here the CDR3 DNA reads TGTGCCAGCAGTTACAACAAGGGGGCCCAGTACTTC.

This clone was detected once. This chain uses TRBV9 with TRBJ1-2; D may be TRBD1 (6 bases). V gave up 4 bases and J gave up 7 bases, with 20 bases separating them. This CDR3 comprises 15 residues. Per the germline V gene, CDR1 is SGDLS and CDR2 is YYNGEE. CDR3 nucleotides: TGTGCCAGCAGCCCCCCCGGGGGGGGCGAGTCTGGCTACACCTTC. As protein: CASSPPGGGESGYTF.

The chain combines TRBV6-6 with TRBJ1-1; 7 nucleotides line up with TRBD1. The CDR3 totals 13 residues. Germline lookup yields CDR1 MNHNY and CDR2 SVGAGI (reference sequence). The junction had 7 bases not matched to a gene; V was cut back by 6 bases and J by 6 bases. CDR3 sequence: CASSQGQPAEAFF. The CDR3 DNA sequence: TGTGCCAGCAGCCAGGGACAGCCTGCTGAAGCTTTCTTT.